The 16 T cell receptor beta chains reported below all come from one sample, sequenced in a study of regulatory T cells in long-lasting Graves disease. The sample's time point: newly diagnosed GD, antithyroid drugs for less than 3 months. Researchers made the TCR library from RNA that was extracted from PBMCs. Researchers made TCR beta libraries by using iRepertoire HTBI primers and running Arm-PCR on CDR3 regions. MiXCR, run by TCRdb on the multiplex PCR reads, gives a single entry per CDR3 protein. The sample shows approximately 440,000 distinct CDR3 sequences, about 17% of them seen only once. The sample was also reused in another study, on T cells in Graves' hyperthyroidism and ophthalmopathy.

Source: peripheral blood mononuclear cells (PBMCs), taken at new diagnosis, from a patient treated with antithyroid drugs. Receptors were obtained from a man aged 40-50 years with Graves disease.

This chain uses TRBV7-2 with TRBJ2-7; D is undetermined. The CDR3 is made up of 12 amino acids. V was cut by 5 bases and J by 6 bases, with 11 bases left in between. Germline loops: CDR1 SGHTA, CDR2 FQGNSA. The DNA for the CDR3 is TGTGCCAGCAGCCGGTCTTATGGCGAGCAGTACTTC. This codes for CASSRSYGEQYF.

The sample holds many counts of this clonotype. The V gene is TRBV30, the J gene TRBJ2-7, with 8 bases matching TRBD1. Germline CDR1 GTSNPN, CDR2 SVGIG (reference sequence). The length of the CDR3 is 13 residues. The ends lost 0 bases at V and 10 bases at J; junction bases unmatched: 8. DNA of the CDR3: TGTGCCTGGAGTGTAAATACAGGGGGTGACCAGTACTTC. Protein product: CAWSVNTGGDQYF.

The sample holds many counts of this clonotype. The chain has TRBV3-1 and TRBJ2-5; 8 positions match TRBD2. V trimming: 4 bases; J trimming: 1 base; junction bases outside the gene matches: 8. Per the germline V gene, CDR1 is LGHDT and CDR2 is YNNKEL (reference sequence). The CDR3 consists of 16 residues. DNA of the CDR3: TGTGCCAGCAGCCCTCTACTAAGCGGGAGCCAAGAGACCCAGTACTTC. It translates to CASSPLLSGSQETQYF.

This clonotype was detected a few times. V is TRBV12-3 or TRBV12-4 and J is TRBJ1-2; no clear D. Trimming shortened V by 7 bases and J by 8 bases, and 14 bases separated the two germline ends. CDR3 length: 12 residues. In nucleotides, the CDR3 is TGTGCCAGCACCTCAGGAGAGCGGGGCTACACCTTC. This translates into CASTSGERGYTF.

This clonotype was seen only a few times. This sequence joins TRBV7-9 and TRBJ2-7; D might be TRBD1 (5 bases). Trimming removed 5 bases from V and 5 bases from J, with 10 bases in between. The CDR3 has 12 residues. The germline V gene has CDR1 SEHNR and CDR2 FQNEAQ (reference sequence). The CDR3 bases are TGTGCCAGCAGCATCAGGGTTAACGAGCAGTACTTC. It yields the protein CASSIRVNEQYF.

Of note for this clonotype: A read error is possible here, since a much larger clone lies one base away. The chain is built from TRBV5-1 and TRBJ2-7, with D hard to call. This CDR3 is 12 amino acids long. Germline values: CDR1 SGHRS, CDR2 YFSETQ. V was trimmed by 5 bases and J by 7 bases, leaving 13 bases between them. The CDR3: CASRADTGEQYF. The CDR3 DNA reads TGCGCCAGCAGGGCAGACACGGGTGAGCAGTACTTC. Full variable domain (remainder filled in from reference TRBV5-1 and TRBJ2-7): KAGVTQTPRYLIKTRGQQVTLSCSPISGHRSVSWYQQTPGQGLQFLFEYFSETQRNKGNFPGRFSGRQFSNSRSEMNVSTLELGDSALYLCASRADTGEQYFGPGTRLTVT.

This clonotype was picked up many times. V usage is TRBV28 and J usage is TRBJ1-2; tentative D call: TRBD1 (5 bases). The CDR3 spans 12 residues. Germline V gene data show CDR1 as MDHEN and CDR2 as SYDVKM. V was clipped by 5 bases and J by 5 bases, with 9 bases between them. The CDR3 is CASSNGAYGYTF. CDR3 DNA sequence: TGTGCCAGCAGTAACGGGGCTTATGGCTACACCTTC.

Many counts were recorded for this clonotype. This chain uses TRBV12-3 or TRBV12-4 with TRBJ2-5; D is perhaps TRBD2 (6 bases). V was pared by 7 bases and J by 6 bases, with 15 bases between. This CDR3 is 13 amino acids long. The CDR3 sequence: CASTLGGFKTQYF. The DNA of the CDR3 is TGTGCCAGCACCCTTGGAGGGTTTAAGACCCAGTACTTC.

The chain couples TRBV9 to TRBJ2-3; D unresolved. CDR1 is SGDLS, CDR2 YYNGEE, per germline. The CDR3 spans 13 residues. V was pared by 0 bases and J by 4 bases, with 6 bases between. The chain's CDR3 is CASSVEGPDTQYF. As DNA, the CDR3 is TGTGCCAGCAGCGTAGAGGGCCCAGATACGCAGTATTTT.

This clonotype showed up many times. An end of the junction differs from the germline gene, which may be a read error. The chain links TRBV5-1 to TRBJ2-1, with 11 nucleotides matching TRBD2. The CDR3 is 17 residues long. From germline, CDR1 is SGHRS and CDR2 YFSETQ. CDR3 nucleotide sequence: TGCGCCAGCAGCTTAATGGGACTAGCGGTCTCCCACAATGAGCAGTTCTTC. This translates into CASSLMGLAVSHNEQFF.

The chain recombines TRBV5-1 with TRBJ2-3; 7 bases agree with TRBD1. Germline values: CDR1 SGHRS, CDR2 YFSETQ. The CDR3 runs 15 residues. The ends lost 4 bases at V and 0 bases at J; junction bases unmatched: 5. This CDR3 is CASSARQGSTDTQYF. The CDR3 nucleotides read TGCGCCAGCAGCGCCCGACAGGGAAGCACAGATACGCAGTATTTT.

Comment on this clonotype: Given a much more abundant clone one base away, this may be a read error. This chain uses TRBV24-1 with TRBJ1-2, with 8 bases that match TRBD1. This CDR3 has 15 amino acids. Germline V gives CDR1 KGHDR, CDR2 SFDVKD. V dropped 3 bases and J dropped 6; count of bases not matched to a gene: 8. The CDR3 reads CATSDTGGKNDGYTF. The DNA for the CDR3 is TGTGCCACCAGTGATACAGGGGGGAAGAACGATGGCTACACCTTC.

This clonotype came up many times. This chain joins TRBV20-1 and TRBJ2-5, with 9 bases lining up with TRBD2. V dropped 2 bases and J dropped 4; count of bases not matched to a gene: 2. Germline-derived CDR1 and CDR2 are DFQATT and SNEGSKA (reference sequence). CDR3 size: 13 residues. CDR3 protein: CSARPAGGETQYF. CDR3 bases: TGCAGTGCTAGACCAGCGGGAGGAGAGACCCAGTACTTC.

This clonotype was picked up many times. The CDR3 spells CASRSGSNEKLFF. CDR3 nucleotide sequence: TGCGCCAGCAGAAGCGGCAGTAATGAAAAACTGTTTTTT. The rearrangement links TRBV5-1 to TRBJ1-4; D is unresolved. The CDR3 runs to 13 residues. The V end lost 5 bases, the J end lost 4 bases, and 9 bases lay between the germline ends. Germline values: CDR1 SGHRS, CDR2 YFSETQ.

This chain connects TRBV7-9 to TRBJ2-3, with D possibly TRBD1 on 6 matching bases. The CDR3 covers 15 residues. Germline-derived CDR1 and CDR2 are SEHNR and FQNEAQ (reference sequence). Trimming took 2 bases from V and 6 from J, leaving 15 bases between them. In DNA form, the CDR3 reads TGTGCCAGCAGCTTACAGGGGTTTGTATCGGATACGCAGTATTTT. Protein product: CASSLQGFVSDTQYF.

The chain combines TRBV6-2 or TRBV6-3 with TRBJ2-1; 9 nucleotides line up with TRBD2. Trimming removed 0 bases from V and 12 bases from J; junction bases left unmatched: 12. The CDR3 consists of 16 residues. The germline gives CDR1 MNHEY, CDR2 SVGEGT. In DNA form, the CDR3 reads TGTGCCAGCAGTTACTCCCGACTAGCGGAGGGTGGGGGGCAGTTCTTC. As protein: CASSYSRLAEGGGQFF.